The rows below give T cell receptor beta chains drawn from one sample of a study of cytomegalovirus exposure and HLA in healthy donors. TCRdb's table, derived via immunoSEQ multiplex PCR, lists solely in-frame clones and lacks some. This listing includes around 140,000 clones. The sequenced sample was PBMCs. These receptors were taken from a woman in her late teens or twenties in good health and CMV-seronegative. The CDR3 runs from the conserved cysteine through the conserved F or W.

J gene,V gene,CDR3 protein
TRBJ2-1,TRBV6-1,CASSEASFYNEQFF
TRBJ1-2,TRBV7-2,CASSSSALGYTF
TRBJ1-5,TRBV19,CASRWTVLGSNQPQHF
TRBJ1-6,TRBV6-5,CASRGRGSPLHF
TRBJ1-6,TRBV27,CASSLDSISLHF
TRBJ2-2,TRBV2,CASRLRDGELFF
TRBJ1-1,TRBV5-1,CASSWEVNTEAFF
TRBJ1-2,TRBV29-1,CSVEDLRGGGYGYTF
TRBJ2-3,TRBV29-1,CSVEKGLATDTQYF
TRBJ2-1,TRBV9,CASSPTQPGLAGGGEQFF
TRBJ1-1,TRBV7-2,CASSPLQGAYTEAFF
TRBJ1-5,TRBV11-2,CASSFGTGFGNQPQHF
TRBJ2-6,TRBV5-1,CASSLYKETTEANVLTF
TRBJ1-3,TRBV19,CASTAQGKDTIYF
TRBJ1-2,TRBV30,CAWSAIYGYTF
TRBJ2-1,TRBV21-1,CASSKGFWKRDKYNEQFF
TRBJ2-7,TRBV7-2,CASSLEKRTVYFTYEQYF
.,TRBV5-1,CASRLGPSGDYEQYF
TRBJ1-5,TRBV6-5,CASRTAQPQHF